These 10 T cell receptor beta chains were sequenced from one sample in a study of blood T cell repertoires in COVID-19. Here immunoSEQ multiplex PCR was the method, and the copy in TCRdb shows in-frame clones only, minus some. The table lists a few hundred thousand clones, around 83% of them singletons, with about 1.6% in the top ten. The sequencing sample was made of peripheral blood. The receptor source for this set is a woman aged 40-49 years who had recovered from COVID-19.

The chain joins TRBV5-1 to TRBJ1-4, with 11 bases identical to TRBD1. The CDR3 loop spans 17 amino acids. The V and J ends lost 4 bases and 4 bases, in that order; junction bases with no gene match: 9. The germline V gene has CDR1 SGHRS and CDR2 YFSETQ. CDR3 bases: TGCGCCAGCAGCGTCGGGACAGGGGGTTCGAGTAATGAAAAACTGTTTTTT. Translated, it gives CASSVGTGGSSNEKLFF. Full variable domain (outside the CDR3, taken from reference TRBV5-1 and TRBJ1-4): KAGVTQTPRYLIKTRGQQVTLSCSPISGHRSVSWYQQTPGQGLQFLFEYFSETQRNKGNFPGRFSGRQFSNSRSEMNVSTLELGDSALYLCASSVGTGGSSNEKLFFGSGTQLSVL.

The CDR3 loop is CASSERGRSDTQYF. The CDR3 DNA reads TGTGCCAGCAGTGAAAGGGGAAGGTCAGATACGCAGTATTTT. The V and J genes are TRBV25-1 and TRBJ2-3; maybe TRBD1 (5 bases). The ends were cut back, 2 bases at V and 4 bases at J, with 10 bases in the middle. The CDR3 has 14 residues. CDR1 MGHDK and CDR2 SYGVNS come from the germline V gene.

This rearrangement joins TRBV2 to TRBJ2-3, with D hard to call. Looked up from germline, CDR1 is SNHLY and CDR2 is FYNNEI. The CDR3 sequence is 11 residues long. V was cut by 5 bases and J by 5 bases, with 5 bases left in between. CDR3: CASSLQDTQYF. The CDR3 DNA reads as TGTGCCAGCAGTTTACAAGATACGCAGTATTTT.

The chain recombines TRBV29-1 with TRBJ2-1; 13 positions match TRBD2. CDR3 length: 17 residues. The germline V gene encodes CDR1 SQVTM and CDR2 ANQGSEA. The J segment lost 6 bases and the V segment lost 5 bases, leaving 13 bases of the junction unmatched. The CDR3 DNA follows: TGCAGCGTTCGGACTAGCGGGGGAGCTACATTAGGCAATGAGCAGTTCTTC. Protein: CSVRTSGGATLGNEQFF.

The rearrangement joins TRBV29-1 to TRBJ1-1; 8 bases agree with TRBD1. Germline values: CDR1 SQVTM, CDR2 ANQGSEA. The CDR3 is made up of 14 amino acids. After removal of 5 bases from V and 3 bases from J, the junction contained 8 bases not matched to a gene. CDR3 sequence reads: CSVTRTGIHTEAFF. DNA for the CDR3: TGCAGCGTTACCCGGACAGGGATACACACTGAAGCTTTCTTT.

This clone has just a few counts. V and J are TRBV7-6 and TRBJ1-6; D gene ambiguous. CDR3 length: 14 residues. Per the germline V gene, CDR1 is SGHVS and CDR2 is FNYEAQ. V gave up 1 base and J gave up 6 bases, with 7 bases separating them. The CDR3 DNA is TGTGCCAGCAGCTTAGGACATCTTAATTCACCCCTCCACTTT. Its translation: CASSLGHLNSPLHF. Looking up the rest from reference TRBV7-6 and TRBJ1-6 gives the full variable domain: GAGVSQSPRYKVTKRGQDVALRCDPISGHVSLYWYRQALGQGPEFLTYFNYEAQQDKSGLPNDRFSAERPEGSISTLTIQRTEQRDSAMYRCASSLGHLNSPLHFGNGTRLTVT.

The chain couples TRBV29-1 to TRBJ1-2; 10 nucleotides match TRBD1. The CDR3 runs 15 residues. The trim removed 2 bases at V and 6 bases at J, leaving 9 bases unmatched. Germline V gives CDR1 SQVTM, CDR2 ANQGSEA. Here the CDR3 DNA reads TGCAGCGTTGAAAACACAGACAGGGGGCGGAATGGCTACACCTTC. Translated, it gives CSVENTDRGRNGYTF.

This clone appeared a single time. The chain recombines TRBV13 with TRBJ1-1; D unresolved. The CDR3 is 12 residues long. CDR1 and CDR2 from the germline V gene are PRHDT and FYEKMQ (reference sequence). Trimming pared 2 bases from V and 6 bases from J, leaving 7 bases between. DNA for the CDR3: TGTGCCAGCAGCTTACAGAGGGCTGAAGCTTTCTTT. It translates to CASSLQRAEAFF.

CDR3 sequence reads: CASSYFGTGNTEAFF. As DNA, the CDR3 is TGTGCCAGCAGTTACTTTGGGACAGGCAACACTGAAGCTTTCTTT. The chain has TRBV6-6 and TRBJ1-1, with 8 nucleotides matching TRBD1. The CDR3 loop spans 15 amino acids. V was clipped by 1 base and J by 2 bases; unmatched bases: 3. Germline V CDR1 and CDR2: MNHNY, SVGAGI (reference sequence).

The V and J genes are TRBV27 and TRBJ2-2; D is perhaps TRBD2 (6 bases). V lost 5 bases and J lost 7, with 14 bases in between. There are 14 residues in the CDR3. CDR1 is MNHEY and CDR2 is SMNVEV in the germline V gene (reference sequence). CDR3 bases: TGTGCCAGCAGTATCCAGGGAGGAGGCGGGGAGCTGTTTTTT. Translated, it gives CASSIQGGGGELFF.